The 27 T cell receptor beta chains below were found in one sample sequenced in a study of shared clonotypes between healthy human individuals. Naive-designated CD8 cells lacked CD45RO, were positively enriched for CCR7, and omitted terminally differentiated effector memory CD45RA+ cells. Profiled with immunoSEQ multiplex PCR; TCRdb holds only in-frame clones, not every one. The sample consists of about 1,800,000 clones, approximately 94% of them appearing once. The sequencing sample was made of naive CD8+ T cells sorted from blood. The receptors come from a man aged 18 to 30 in good health.

CDR3 bases: TGTGCCAGCTGGACAGGGCCTGGGCCCTACGAGCAGTACTTC. This translates into CASWTGPGPYEQYF. The V gene is TRBV2, the J gene TRBJ2-7; TRBD1 aligns across 8 bases. This CDR3 is 14 amino acids long. From germline, CDR1 is SNHLY and CDR2 FYNNEI. The ends lost 8 bases at V and 2 bases at J; junction bases unmatched: 8.

The V gene is TRBV7-9, the J gene TRBJ2-7; D tentatively fits TRBD1 or TRBD2 (5 bases each). CDR3 size: 13 residues. Germline V gene lookup returns CDR1 SEHNR and CDR2 FQNEAQ (reference sequence). V lost 3 bases and J lost 6, with 12 bases in between. The CDR3 here is CASSLSQGPEQYF. CDR3 nucleotides: TGTGCCAGCAGCTTGTCTCAGGGACCCGAGCAGTACTTC.

The chain employs TRBV7-2 and TRBJ2-7; D might be TRBD1 or TRBD2, each matching 5 bases. V was shortened by 8 bases and J by 4 bases, with 18 bases between the two germline ends. The germline V gene encodes CDR1 SGHTA and CDR2 FQGNSA. The CDR3 consists of 14 residues. CDR3 nucleotides: TGTGCCAGCGGATGGGGGACCGCCTTTTACGAGCAGTACTTC. Protein product: CASGWGTAFYEQYF.

The rearrangement uses TRBV11-2 and TRBJ1-1; 8 nucleotides agree with TRBD1. The CDR3 loop spans 13 amino acids. Unmatched junction bases numbered 6, after V lost 4 bases and J lost 8 bases. Germline-derived CDR1 and CDR2 are SGHAT and FQNNGV. The CDR3 is CASSSTGVAEAFF. The CDR3 DNA sequence: TGTGCCAGCAGCTCGACAGGGGTTGCGGAAGCTTTCTTT.

The chain combines TRBV29-1 with TRBJ1-3; D ambiguous. This CDR3 comprises 11 residues. The germline gives CDR1 SQVTM, CDR2 ANQGSEA. The CDR3 protein is CTTELGNTIYF. In nucleotides, the CDR3 is TGCACCACGGAGCTCGGAAACACCATATATTTT.

The J gene is TRBJ1-1, the V gene TRBV10-1; D is ambiguous. The ends were cut back, 0 bases at V and 3 bases at J, with 11 bases in the middle. This CDR3 spans 15 amino acids. CDR1 is WNHNN and CDR2 is SYGVQD in the germline V gene (reference sequence). CDR3 region: CASSESRGGDTEAFF. The CDR3 nucleotides are TGCGCCAGCAGTGAGTCTCGGGGAGGCGACACTGAAGCTTTCTTT.

The chain combines TRBV6-5 with TRBJ1-4; possible D gene TRBD1, 6 bases. The germline CDR1 and CDR2 sequences are MNHEY and SVGAGI. Trimming took off 3 bases at V and 5 bases at J, with 13 bases between the two ends. This CDR3 contains 15 residues. The chain's CDR3 is CASSYFPRGNEKLFF. CDR3 in DNA: TGTGCCAGCAGTTATTTCCCCAGGGGAAATGAAAAACTGTTTTTT.

The chain is built from TRBV15 and TRBJ1-5; D call uncertain. Germline V lookup: CDR1 LNHNV, CDR2 YYDKDF (reference sequence). This CDR3 comprises 15 residues. Trimming took 1 base from V and 1 from J, leaving 8 bases between them. The CDR3 bases are TGTGCCACCAGCAGAGTGAAGGAAAGCAATCAGCCCCAGCATTTT. Translated: CATSRVKESNQPQHF.

The chain has TRBV11-2 and TRBJ2-5, with D maybe TRBD2 (7 bases). Germline assignment: CDR1 SGHAT and CDR2 FQNNGV. V dropped 7 bases and J dropped 1 base, with 22 bases sitting between them. The CDR3 sequence is 17 residues long. The CDR3 sequence: CASILTGGLGLQETQYF. The DNA of the CDR3 is TGTGCCAGCATCCTTACGGGGGGCCTTGGCCTCCAAGAGACCCAGTACTTC.

This clone was counted once. This chain connects TRBV10-3 to TRBJ2-7, with D unresolved. Germline V gives CDR1 ENHRY, CDR2 SYGVKD. V lost 6 bases and J 0 bases, leaving 12 bases between the germline ends. This CDR3 comprises 14 residues. DNA for the CDR3: TGTGCCATCAGCGGCGACTTGCTCTCCTACGAGCAGTACTTC. Translating gives CAISGDLLSYEQYF.

This chain uses TRBV7-9 with TRBJ2-1; TRBD1 is a possible D gene (6 bases). The CDR3 contains 14 residues. CDR1 is SEHNR and CDR2 is FQNEAQ in the germline V gene (reference sequence). Trimming stripped 3 bases from V and 4 bases from J, with 10 bases between. CDR3 protein: CASSLITGYNEQFF. The CDR3 region has the DNA TGTGCCAGCAGCTTGATAACAGGGTACAATGAGCAGTTCTTC.

V gene TRBV7-2 combines with J gene TRBJ1-5; no clear D. Deletions cut 0 bases from V and 2 bases from J, with 14 bases between. Germline lookup yields CDR1 SGHTA and CDR2 FQGNSA. The CDR3 has 17 residues. The DNA of the CDR3 is TGTGCCAGCAGCTTAGCGCCCACAGTGAGCGGCAATCAGCCCCAGCATTTT. Translated: CASSLAPTVSGNQPQHF.

J is TRBJ2-3 and V is TRBV7-2; D may be TRBD2 (6 bases). There are 16 residues in the CDR3. CDR1 and CDR2 from the germline V gene are SGHTA and FQGNSA. Trimming took off 5 bases at V and 4 bases at J, with 19 bases between the two ends. The CDR3 DNA reads TGTGCCAGCAGCCCGCAGACTAGTAGTCCGCCAGATACGCAGTATTTT. This codes for CASSPQTSSPPDTQYF.

The CDR3 DNA reads TGTGCCAGCTCACCCTGGGACAGAGCGTCCTACGAGCAGTACTTC. Amino acid sequence: CASSPWDRASYEQYF. The chain has TRBV18 and TRBJ2-7; 7 nucleotides agree with TRBD1. The germline CDR1 and CDR2 sequences are KGHSH and LQKENI. Trimming cost V 3 bases and J 1 base; bases outside gene matches: 6. The CDR3 contains 15 residues.

The chain combines TRBV6-1 with TRBJ2-2; TRBD1 might be the D (6 bases). With 3 bases removed from V and 5 bases from J, the gap between germline ends came to 16 bases. The germline V gene encodes CDR1 MNHNS and CDR2 SASEGT. The CDR3 covers 16 residues. The CDR3 spells CASSDLRGSWTGELFF. The CDR3 nucleotides read TGTGCCAGCAGTGACCTCAGGGGCTCATGGACCGGGGAGCTGTTTTTT.

The J gene is TRBJ1-1, the V gene TRBV4-1, with D possibly TRBD1 on 6 matching bases. Trimming took 4 bases from V and 7 from J, leaving 10 bases between them. The germline V gene has CDR1 MGHRA and CDR2 YSYEKL. This CDR3 region has 12 residues. The CDR3 loop reads CASSPTGNEAFF. DNA for the CDR3: TGCGCCAGCAGCCCCACAGGGAATGAAGCTTTCTTT.

The rearrangement links TRBV5-1 to TRBJ1-2; D perhaps matches TRBD1 (5 bases). This CDR3 is built from 17 residues. Trimming took off 3 bases at V and 5 bases at J, with 23 bases between the two ends. Per the germline V gene, CDR1 is SGHRS and CDR2 is YFSETQ. The CDR3 sequence: CASSSDLDSRTLYGYTF. The CDR3 nucleotides read TGCGCCAGCAGCTCAGACCTTGACAGCCGAACCCTTTATGGCTACACCTTC. Using reference TRBV5-1 and TRBJ1-2 for the parts outside the CDR3, the full variable domain is KAGVTQTPRYLIKTRGQQVTLSCSPISGHRSVSWYQQTPGQGLQFLFEYFSETQRNKGNFPGRFSGRQFSNSRSEMNVSTLELGDSALYLCASSSDLDSRTLYGYTFGSGTRLTVV.

The chain uses TRBV30 and TRBJ2-1; 8 bases fit TRBD2. This CDR3 is built from 13 residues. CDR1 and CDR2 (germline): GTSNPN, SVGIG (reference sequence). J lost 5 bases, V lost 6 bases, and 6 bases had no gene match. The CDR3, as DNA: TGTGCCTGTCTCCTAGCGGGCCACAATGAGCAGTTCTTC. This translates into CACLLAGHNEQFF.

The chain uses TRBV7-8 and TRBJ2-1; tentatively, D is TRBD2 (6 bases). Per the germline V gene, CDR1 is SGHVS and CDR2 is FQNEAQ. This CDR3 region has 17 residues. The V gene lost 0 bases and the J gene lost 0 bases, with 12 bases spanning the gap. CDR3 residues: CASSLAGLSGSYNEQFF. The CDR3 bases are TGTGCCAGCAGCTTAGCGGGCCTTAGCGGCTCCTACAATGAGCAGTTCTTC.

The chain uses TRBV4-3 and TRBJ2-2; D not certain. Trimming took off 4 bases at V and 3 bases at J, with 6 bases between the two ends. Germline V lookup: CDR1 LGHNA, CDR2 YSLEER. The CDR3 is 13 amino acids. The CDR3 bases are TGCGCCAGCAGCCTAATTTACACCGGGGAGCTGTTTTTT. It is translated as CASSLIYTGELFF.

This chain links TRBV6-5 with TRBJ2-1; D unclear. V shed 2 bases and J shed 8 bases, with 10 bases lying between them. The CDR3 runs 13 residues. CDR1 is MNHEY and CDR2 is SVGAGI in the germline V gene. As DNA, the CDR3 is TGTGCCAGCAGTTACGTAGAGTCGGATGAGCAGTTCTTC. This translates into CASSYVESDEQFF.

This rearrangement joins TRBV7-9 to TRBJ1-2; 7 nucleotides agree with TRBD1. V dropped 1 base and J dropped 5; count of bases not matched to a gene: 4. This CDR3 spans 14 amino acids. Germline V gene data show CDR1 as SEHNR and CDR2 as FQNEAQ (reference sequence). The CDR3 bases are TGTGCCAGCAGCTTAGGGGACAGCCATTATGGCTACACCTTC. Protein sequence: CASSLGDSHYGYTF.

Notes on this clone: Other DNA sequences in this specimen translate into the identical CDR3. The gene calls are TRBV27 and TRBJ1-6, with D uncertain. The V gene lost 2 bases and the J gene lost 1 base, with 6 bases spanning the gap. The CDR3 is 15 residues long. Germline V gene lookup returns CDR1 MNHEY and CDR2 SMNVEV (reference sequence). The CDR3, as DNA: TGTGCCAGCAGTTTAGGGTCGTCCTATAATTCACCCCTCCACTTT. Translated: CASSLGSSYNSPLHF.

The V gene is TRBV7-3, the J gene TRBJ2-7, with D perhaps given as TRBD1 or TRBD2 (5 bases each). The length of the CDR3 is 13 residues. V lost 2 bases and J 4 bases, leaving 9 bases between the germline ends. Looked up from germline, CDR1 is SGHTA and CDR2 is FQGTGA. The CDR3: CASSLYEGYEQYF. CDR3 nucleotides: TGTGCCAGCAGCTTATATGAGGGGTACGAGCAGTACTTC.

This clone was detected only once. J is TRBJ2-7 and V is TRBV27; D perhaps matches TRBD2 (6 bases). The CDR3 covers 14 residues. CDR1 and CDR2 (germline): MNHEY, SMNVEV (reference sequence). Trimming took 8 bases from V and 6 from J, leaving 20 bases between them. DNA of the CDR3: TGTGCCAGCGGTCCCCTGTGGGCGGAGGGCGAGCAGTACTTC. It codes for CASGPLWAEGEQYF.

The chain couples TRBV6-5 to TRBJ1-2; the D gene is possibly TRBD1 (5 bases). Trimming removed 4 bases at V and 3 bases at J, with 18 bases between. The CDR3 is made up of 16 amino acids. The germline CDR1 and CDR2 sequences are MNHEY and SVGAGI. The CDR3 spells CASSFLAGTDYYGYTF. DNA of the CDR3: TGTGCCAGCAGTTTTTTAGCCGGGACGGACTACTATGGCTACACCTTC.

The chain couples TRBV2 to TRBJ2-2, with 9 bases identical to TRBD1. This CDR3 contains 15 residues. The germline gives CDR1 SNHLY, CDR2 FYNNEI. The V gene end was trimmed by 4 bases and the J gene end by 6 bases; junction bases not matched to a gene: 6. CDR3 coding DNA: TGTGCCAGCAGTGGCTTACAGGGGGCCGCCGGGGAGCTGTTTTTT. It encodes CASSGLQGAAGELFF. Full variable domain (missing parts from reference TRBV2 and TRBJ2-2): EPEVTQTPSHQVTQMGQEVILRCVPISNHLYFYWYRQILGQKVEFLVSFYNNEISEKSEIFDDQFSVERPDGSNFTLKIRSTKLEDSAMYFCASSGLQGAAGELFFGEGSRLTVL.